Below are 2 T cell receptor beta chains sequenced from a single sample in a study of response to subunit inactivated influenza vaccine. TCRdb analysed the RT-PCR reads with MiXCR anew, one entry per CDR3 protein. This table has 800,000 to 1,000,000 distinct CDR3 sequences, about 20% appearing once. Material: PBMCs from blood, obtained less than 6 days after vaccination. Receptors were obtained from a middle-aged man who received an inactivated influenza vaccine.

Only one count was recorded for this clonotype. The junction departs from the called germline gene at one end, perhaps through a read error. This chain joins TRBV18 and TRBJ1-5; D might be TRBD1 (5 bases). The germline CDR1 and CDR2 sequences are KGHSH and LQKENI. The CDR3 is 16 amino acids. CDR3 in DNA: TGTGCCAGCTCACGGACATCCCTTGGAGGCAATCAGCCCCAGCTTTTT. Translated: CASSRTSLGGNQPQLF. The whole variable domain, filled in from reference TRBV18 and TRBJ1-5, reads NAGVMQNPRHLVRRRGQEARLRCSPMKGHSHVYWYRQLPEEGLKFMVYLQKENIIDESGMPKERFSAEFPKEGPSILRIQQVVRGDSAAYFCASSRTSLGGNQPQLFGDGTRLSIL.

The rearrangement joins TRBV12-3 or TRBV12-4 to TRBJ1-3, with D unclear. The CDR3 loop spans 14 amino acids. V was shortened by 2 bases and J by 3 bases, with 8 bases between the two germline ends. The CDR3 nucleotides read TGTGCCAGCAGTTTAACTTCCGGTGGAAACACCATATATTTT. As protein: CASSLTSGGNTIYF.